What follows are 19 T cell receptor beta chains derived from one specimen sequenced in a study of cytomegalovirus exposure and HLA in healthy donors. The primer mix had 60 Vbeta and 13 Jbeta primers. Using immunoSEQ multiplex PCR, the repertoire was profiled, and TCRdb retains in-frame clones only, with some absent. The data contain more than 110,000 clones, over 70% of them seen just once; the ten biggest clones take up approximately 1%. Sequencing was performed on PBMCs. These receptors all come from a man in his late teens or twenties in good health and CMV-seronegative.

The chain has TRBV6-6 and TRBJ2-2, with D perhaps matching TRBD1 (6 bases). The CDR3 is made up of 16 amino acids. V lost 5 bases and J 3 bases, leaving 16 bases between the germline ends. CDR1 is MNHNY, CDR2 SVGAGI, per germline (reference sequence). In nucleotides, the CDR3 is TGTGCCAGCAGTCATTCAAAGACAGGAGACACCGGGGAGCTGTTTTTT. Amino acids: CASSHSKTGDTGELFF.

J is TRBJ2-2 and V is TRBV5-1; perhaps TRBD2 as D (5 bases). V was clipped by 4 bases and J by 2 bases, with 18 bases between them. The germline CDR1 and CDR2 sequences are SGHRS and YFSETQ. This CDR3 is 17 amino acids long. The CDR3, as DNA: TGCGCCAGCAGCCTTCGGACCGGGGAACCCAACACCGGGGAGCTGTTTTTT. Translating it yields CASSLRTGEPNTGELFF.

CDR3 bases: TGCGCCAGCAGCCAAGAAGCTAGGGGGCGGGCCTACGAGCAGTACTTC. Encoded protein: CASSQEARGRAYEQYF. This chain joins TRBV4-3 and TRBJ2-7, with TRBD1 identical over 7 bases. Germline V gene sequence: CDR1 LGHNA, CDR2 YSLEER. Trimming took 0 bases from V and 2 from J; bases not matched to a gene: 7. The CDR3 sequence is 16 residues long.

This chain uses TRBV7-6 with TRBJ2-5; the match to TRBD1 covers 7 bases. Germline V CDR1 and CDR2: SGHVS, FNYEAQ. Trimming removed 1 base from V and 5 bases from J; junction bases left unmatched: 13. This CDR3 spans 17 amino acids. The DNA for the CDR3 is TGTGCCAGCAGCTTAGTGTCTGGGACAGCGCGTCAGGAGACCCAGTACTTC. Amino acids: CASSLVSGTARQETQYF.

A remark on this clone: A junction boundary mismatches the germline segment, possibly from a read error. CDR3 sequence: CSSSVGTGEDEKLFF. The CDR3 DNA is TGTTCCAGCAGCGTAGGGACAGGGGAAGATGAAAAACTGTTTTTT. V usage is TRBV7-9 and J usage is TRBJ1-4; TRBD1 agrees at 10 bases. Looked up from germline, CDR1 is SEHNR and CDR2 is FQNEAQ (reference sequence). CDR3 length equals 15 residues.

The CDR3 region has the DNA TGTGCCAGCAGTTCGGGACATCCGGGCGATAATTCACCCCTCCACTTT. Its protein product is CASSSGHPGDNSPLHF. This chain links TRBV6-5 with TRBJ1-6, with D possibly TRBD1 on 6 matching bases. Germline values: CDR1 MNHEY, CDR2 SVGAGI. V gave up 4 bases and J gave up 5 bases, with 15 bases separating them. CDR3 size: 16 residues.

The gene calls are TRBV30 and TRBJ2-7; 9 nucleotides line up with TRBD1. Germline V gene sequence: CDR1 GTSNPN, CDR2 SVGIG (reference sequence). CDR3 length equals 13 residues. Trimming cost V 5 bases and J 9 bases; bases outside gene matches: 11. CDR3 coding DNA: TGTGCCTGGTCGACAGGGGGAAGGAGGGTGCAGTACTTC. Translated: CAWSTGGRRVQYF.

The CDR3 loop is CASSLGLYNSPLHF. CDR3 nucleotide sequence: TGTGCCAGCAGCTTGGGGCTGTATAATTCACCCCTCCACTTT. The rearrangement links TRBV11-2 to TRBJ1-6; a possible D gene is TRBD1 (5 bases). The CDR3 has 14 residues. In germline, CDR1 is SGHAT, CDR2 FQNNGV. The V end was cut by 3 bases, the J end by 4 bases, with 7 bases between.

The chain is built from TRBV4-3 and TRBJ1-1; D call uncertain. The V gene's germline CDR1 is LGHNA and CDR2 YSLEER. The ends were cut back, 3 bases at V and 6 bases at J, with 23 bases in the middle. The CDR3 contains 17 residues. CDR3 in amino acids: CASSQDHLEVVGPEAFF. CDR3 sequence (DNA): TGCGCCAGCAGCCAGGATCATTTAGAGGTGGTGGGTCCTGAAGCTTTCTTT.

CDR3 nucleotide sequence: TGTGCCAGCAGTAAGGACAGGGTTGGAAACACCATATATTTT. It encodes CASSKDRVGNTIYF. The chain combines TRBV6-5 with TRBJ1-3, with 8 bases matching TRBD1. The germline CDR1 and CDR2 sequences are MNHEY and SVGAGI. CDR3 length: 14 amino acids. V gave up 5 bases and J gave up 3 bases; unmatched junction bases: 3.

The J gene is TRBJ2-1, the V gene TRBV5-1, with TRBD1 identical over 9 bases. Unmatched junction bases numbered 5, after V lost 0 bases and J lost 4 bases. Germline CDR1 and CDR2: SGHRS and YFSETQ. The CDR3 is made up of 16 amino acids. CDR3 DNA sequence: TGCGCCAGCAGCTTGGATAGGGACAGGGCGTACAATGAGCAGTTCTTC. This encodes CASSLDRDRAYNEQFF.

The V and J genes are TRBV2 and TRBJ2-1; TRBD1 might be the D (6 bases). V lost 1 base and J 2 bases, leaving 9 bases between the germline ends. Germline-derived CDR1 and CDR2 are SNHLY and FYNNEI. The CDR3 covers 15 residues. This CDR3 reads CASSEVRGTYNEQFF. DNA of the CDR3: TGTGCCAGCAGTGAAGTCAGGGGAACCTACAATGAGCAGTTCTTC.

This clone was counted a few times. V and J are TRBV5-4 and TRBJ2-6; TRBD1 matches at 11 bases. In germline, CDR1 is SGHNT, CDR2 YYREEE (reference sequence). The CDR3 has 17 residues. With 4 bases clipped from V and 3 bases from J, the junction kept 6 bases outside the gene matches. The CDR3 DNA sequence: TGTGCCAGCAGCCTCTGGACAGGGGGCAGTGGGGCCAACGTCCTGACTTTC. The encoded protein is CASSLWTGGSGANVLTF.

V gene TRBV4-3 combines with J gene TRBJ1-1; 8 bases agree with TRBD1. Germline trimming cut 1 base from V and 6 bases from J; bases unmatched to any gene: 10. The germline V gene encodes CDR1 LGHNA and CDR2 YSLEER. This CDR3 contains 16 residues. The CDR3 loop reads CASSQGVVAGGPEAFF. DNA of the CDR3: TGCGCCAGCAGCCAAGGGGTCGTCGCAGGGGGCCCTGAAGCTTTCTTT.

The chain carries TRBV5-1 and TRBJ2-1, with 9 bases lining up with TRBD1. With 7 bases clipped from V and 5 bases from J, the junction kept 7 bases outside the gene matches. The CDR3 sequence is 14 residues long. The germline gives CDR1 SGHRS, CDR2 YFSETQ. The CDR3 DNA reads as TGCGCCAGCGGGGGACAGGGTACGAACAATGAGCAGTTCTTC. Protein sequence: CASGGQGTNNEQFF.

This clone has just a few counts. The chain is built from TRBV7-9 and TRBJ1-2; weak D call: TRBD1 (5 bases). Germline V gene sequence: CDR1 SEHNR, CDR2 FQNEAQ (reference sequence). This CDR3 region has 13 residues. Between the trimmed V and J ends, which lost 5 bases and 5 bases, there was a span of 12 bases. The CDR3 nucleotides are TGTGCCAGCAGCCAGGGACTTGTTTATGGCTACACCTTC. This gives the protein CASSQGLVYGYTF.

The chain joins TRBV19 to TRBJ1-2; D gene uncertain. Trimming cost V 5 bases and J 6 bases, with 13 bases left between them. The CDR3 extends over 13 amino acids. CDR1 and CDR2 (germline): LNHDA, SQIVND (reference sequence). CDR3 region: CASSVFGQDGYTF. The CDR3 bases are TGTGCCAGTAGTGTATTTGGGCAGGATGGCTACACCTTC.

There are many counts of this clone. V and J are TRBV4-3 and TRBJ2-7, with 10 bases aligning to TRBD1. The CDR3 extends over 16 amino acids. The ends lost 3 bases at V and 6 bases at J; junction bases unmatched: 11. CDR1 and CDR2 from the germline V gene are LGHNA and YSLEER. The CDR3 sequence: CASSHDPGTGVGEQYF. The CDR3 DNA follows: TGCGCCAGCAGCCACGACCCCGGGACAGGGGTTGGCGAGCAGTACTTC.

The DNA of the CDR3 is TGTGCCAGCTCACCGGGGACTAGCGGTGAGCAGTTCTTC. As protein: CASSPGTSGEQFF. The chain couples TRBV18 to TRBJ2-1; 11 bases match TRBD2. V shed 3 bases and J 9 bases; nucleotides not matched to a gene: 1. This CDR3 contains 13 residues. Germline values: CDR1 KGHSH, CDR2 LQKENI.